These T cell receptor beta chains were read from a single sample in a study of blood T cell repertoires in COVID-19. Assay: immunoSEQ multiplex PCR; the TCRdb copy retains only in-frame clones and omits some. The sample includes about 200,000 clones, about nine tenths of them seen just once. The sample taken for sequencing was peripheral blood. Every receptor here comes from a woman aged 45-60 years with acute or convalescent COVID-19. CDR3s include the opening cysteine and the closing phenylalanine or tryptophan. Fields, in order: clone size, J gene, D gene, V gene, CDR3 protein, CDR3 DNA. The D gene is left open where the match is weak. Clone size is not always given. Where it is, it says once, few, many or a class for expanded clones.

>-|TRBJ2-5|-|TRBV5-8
CASSLTGVGQETQYF
TGTGCCAGCAGCTTAACGGGAGTGGGCCAAGAGACCCAGTACTTC
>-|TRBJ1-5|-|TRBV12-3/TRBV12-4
CASSYRVDQPQHF
TGTGCCAGCAGTTACAGGGTCGATCAGCCCCAGCATTTT
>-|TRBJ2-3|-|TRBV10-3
CAIRDEDTQYF
TGTGCCATCAGAGATGAGGATACGCAGTATTTT
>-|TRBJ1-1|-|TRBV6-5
CASSPPGPGEAFF
TGTGCCAGCAGTCCCCCGGGTCCAGGGGAAGCTTTCTTT
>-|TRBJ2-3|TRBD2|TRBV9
CASSVDSGGGDTQYF
TGTGCCAGCAGCGTAGATAGCGGGGGAGGAGATACGCAGTATTTT
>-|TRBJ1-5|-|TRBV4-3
CASSQAVSNQPQHF
TGCGCCAGCAGCCAAGCCGTTAGCAATCAGCCCCAGCATTTT
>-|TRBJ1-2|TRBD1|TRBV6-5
CASSYSIQGALDGYTF
TGTGCCAGCAGTTACTCGATTCAGGGGGCCTTGGACGGCTACACCTTC
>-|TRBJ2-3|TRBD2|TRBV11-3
CASSLRAGGSTDTQYF
TGTGCCAGCAGCTTACGGGCGGGGGGGAGCACAGATACGCAGTATTTT
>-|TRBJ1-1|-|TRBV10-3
CAISSQGEAFF
TGTGCCATCAGTTCCCAGGGGGAAGCTTTCTTT
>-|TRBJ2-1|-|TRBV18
CASSPQRGYNEQFF
TGTGCCAGCTCACCACAACGAGGGTACAATGAGCAGTTCTTC
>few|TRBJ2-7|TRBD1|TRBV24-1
CATSDSGTGDSYEQYF
TGTGCCACCAGTGACTCCGGGACAGGTGACTCCTACGAGCAGTACTTC
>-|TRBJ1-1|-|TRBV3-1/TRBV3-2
CASSQVGDTEAFF
TGTGCCAGCAGCCAAGTCGGGGACACTGAAGCTTTCTTT
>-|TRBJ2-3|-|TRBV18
CASSTNTDTQYF
TGTGCCAGCTCAACAAACACAGATACGCAGTATTTT
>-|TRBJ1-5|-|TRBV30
CAWSSRGVDHQPQHF
TGTGCCTGGAGTTCGCGGGGGGTTGACCATCAGCCCCAGCATTTT
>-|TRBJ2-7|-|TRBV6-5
CASKDTYYEQYF
TGTGCCAGCAAAGACACTTACTACGAGCAGTACTTC
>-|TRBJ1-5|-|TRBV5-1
CASSLAGLNQPQHF
TGCGCCAGCAGCTTAGCAGGTCTCAATCAGCCCCAGCATTTT
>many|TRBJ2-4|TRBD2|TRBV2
CASRLTSGESRAKNIQYF
TGTGCCAGCAGACTCACTAGCGGGGAGAGTAGGGCCAAAAACATTCAGTACTTC
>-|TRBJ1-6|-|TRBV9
CASSVGEAYNSPLHF
TGTGCCAGCAGCGTAGGAGAAGCCTATAATTCACCCCTCCACTTT
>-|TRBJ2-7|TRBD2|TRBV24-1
CATSNLRGGRASYEQYF
TGTGCCACCAGTAACCTACGGGGCGGGAGAGCCTCCTACGAGCAGTACTTC
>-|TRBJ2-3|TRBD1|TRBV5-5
CASSLNRDSTQYF
TGTGCCAGCAGCTTAAACCGGGACAGTACGCAGTATTTT
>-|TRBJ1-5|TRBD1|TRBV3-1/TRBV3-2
CASSLGKGANQPQHF
TGTGCCAGCAGCCTAGGGAAGGGGGCGAATCAGCCCCAGCATTTT
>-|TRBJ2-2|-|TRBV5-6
CASSLVLDRNTGELFF
TGTGCCAGCAGCTTGGTATTGGACAGAAACACCGGGGAGCTGTTTTTT
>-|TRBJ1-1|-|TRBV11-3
CASSLDGGRYTEAFF
TGTGCCAGCAGCTTAGATGGAGGACGCTACACTGAAGCTTTCTTT
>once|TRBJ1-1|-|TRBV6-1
CASSELGEMRNTEAFF
TGTGCCAGCAGTGAACTTGGGGAGATGAGGAACACTGAAGCTTTCTTT
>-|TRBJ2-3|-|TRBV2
CASSVRGDTDTQYF
TGTGCCAGCAGTGTCAGGGGGGACACAGATACGCAGTATTTT
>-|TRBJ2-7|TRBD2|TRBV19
CASSMGLAGRYEQYF
TGTGCCAGTAGTATGGGGCTAGCGGGAAGGTACGAGCAGTACTTC
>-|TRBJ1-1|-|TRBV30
CAWSVRNKSTF
TGTGCCTGGAGTGTACGCAATAAGAGCACTTTT
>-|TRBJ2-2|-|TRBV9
CASSGGQEDTGELFF
TGTGCCAGCAGCGGGGGGCAGGAAGACACCGGGGAGCTGTTTTTT
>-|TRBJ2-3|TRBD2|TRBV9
CASNYGGATDTQYF
TGTGCCAGCAACTACGGGGGGGCCACAGATACGCAGTATTTT
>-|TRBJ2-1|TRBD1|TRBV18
CASSPPVGGQDNEQFF
TGTGCCAGCTCACCACCGGTGGGGGGACAGGACAATGAGCAGTTCTTC
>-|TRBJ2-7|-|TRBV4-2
CASSQAQGPSYEQYF
TGTGCCAGCAGCCAAGCCCAGGGGCCATCCTACGAGCAGTACTTC
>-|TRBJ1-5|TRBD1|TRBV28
CASSTGQGVGQPQHF
TGTGCCAGCAGCACGGGACAGGGGGTAGGTCAGCCCCAGCATTTT
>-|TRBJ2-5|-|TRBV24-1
CATSDSGTVETQYF
TGTGCCACCAGTGATTCCGGGACTGTAGAGACCCAGTACTTC
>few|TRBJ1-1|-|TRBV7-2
CASSQARGTEAFF
TGTGCCAGCAGCCAGGCGCGGGGCACTGAAGCTTTCTTT
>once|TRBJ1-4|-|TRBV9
CASSAGFANEKLFF
TGTGCCAGCAGCGCAGGGTTTGCTAATGAAAAACTGTTTTTT
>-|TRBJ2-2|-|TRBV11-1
CASSLVDSRGELFF
TGTGCCAGCAGCTTAGTTGACAGCCGCGGGGAGCTGTTTTTT
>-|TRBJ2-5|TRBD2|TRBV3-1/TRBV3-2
CASSQEGAGVRPQYF
TGTGCCAGCAGCCAAGAGGGAGCGGGGGTCCGGCCCCAGTACTTC
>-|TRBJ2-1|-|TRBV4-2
CASSQGLGTSSYNEQFF
TGTGCCAGCAGCCAAGGACTAGGGACCAGCTCCTACAATGAGCAGTTCTTC
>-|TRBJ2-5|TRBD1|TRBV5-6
CASSSDPGGAETQYF
TGTGCCAGCAGCTCAGACCCAGGGGGCGCAGAGACCCAGTACTTC
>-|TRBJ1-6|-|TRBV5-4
CASSDAISYSPLHF
TGTGCCAGCAGCGACGCCATTAGCTACTCACCCCTCCACTTT
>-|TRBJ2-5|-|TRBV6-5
CASSSYGETQYF
TGTGCCAGCAGTTCGTACGGAGAGACCCAGTACTTC